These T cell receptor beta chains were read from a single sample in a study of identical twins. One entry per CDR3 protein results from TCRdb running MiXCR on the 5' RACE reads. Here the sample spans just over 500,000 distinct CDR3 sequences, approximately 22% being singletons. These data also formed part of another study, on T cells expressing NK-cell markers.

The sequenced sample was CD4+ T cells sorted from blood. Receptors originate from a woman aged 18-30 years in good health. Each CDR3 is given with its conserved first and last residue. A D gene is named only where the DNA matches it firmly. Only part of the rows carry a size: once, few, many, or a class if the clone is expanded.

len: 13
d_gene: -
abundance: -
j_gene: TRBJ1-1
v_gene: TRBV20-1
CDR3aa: CSVRTGDNTEAFF
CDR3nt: TGCAGTGTTAGGACTGGGGACAACACTGAAGCTTTCTTT

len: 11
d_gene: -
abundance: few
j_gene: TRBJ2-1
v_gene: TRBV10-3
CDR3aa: CAIRASNEQFF
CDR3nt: TGTGCCATTCGCGCGTCCAATGAGCAGTTCTTC

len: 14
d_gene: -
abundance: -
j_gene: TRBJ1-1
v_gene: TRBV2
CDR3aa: CASIKTRVVTEAFF
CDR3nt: TGTGCCAGCATAAAAACACGGGTCGTCACTGAAGCTTTCTTT

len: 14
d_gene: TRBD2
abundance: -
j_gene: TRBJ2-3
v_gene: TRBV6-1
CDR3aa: CASKRDFPTDTQYF
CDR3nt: TGTGCCAGCAAGCGGGACTTTCCCACAGATACGCAGTATTTT

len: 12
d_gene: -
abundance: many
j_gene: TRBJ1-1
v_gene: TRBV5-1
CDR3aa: CASSSTDTEAFF
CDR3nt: TGCGCCAGCAGCTCGACAGATACTGAAGCTTTCTTT

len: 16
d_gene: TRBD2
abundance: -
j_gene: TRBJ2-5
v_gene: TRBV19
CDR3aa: CASSPFIAGGQETQYF
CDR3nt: TGTGCCAGTAGTCCCTTTATAGCGGGAGGGCAAGAGACCCAGTACTTC

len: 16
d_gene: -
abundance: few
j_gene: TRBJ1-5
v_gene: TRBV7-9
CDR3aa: CASSHGRERGNQPQHF
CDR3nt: TGTGCCAGCAGCCACGGCCGAGAACGGGGCAATCAGCCCCAGCATTTT

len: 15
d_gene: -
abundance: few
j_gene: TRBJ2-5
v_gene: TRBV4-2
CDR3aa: CASSQDLLAVETQYF
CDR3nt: TGTGCCAGCAGCCAAGATCTACTAGCAGTAGAGACCCAGTACTTC

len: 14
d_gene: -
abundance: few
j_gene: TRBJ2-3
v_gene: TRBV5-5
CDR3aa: CASSLEWATDTQYF
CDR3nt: TGTGCCAGCAGCTTGGAATGGGCGACAGATACGCAGTATTTT

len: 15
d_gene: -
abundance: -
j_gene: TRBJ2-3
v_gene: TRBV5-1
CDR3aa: CASSFNLVGTDTQYF
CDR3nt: TGCGCCAGCAGCTTTAACTTGGTTGGCACAGATACGCAGTATTTT

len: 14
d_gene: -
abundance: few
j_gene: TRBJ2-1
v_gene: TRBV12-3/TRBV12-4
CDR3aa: CASRSPGQYNEQFF
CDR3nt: TGTGCCAGCAGATCGCCAGGACAGTACAATGAGCAGTTCTTC

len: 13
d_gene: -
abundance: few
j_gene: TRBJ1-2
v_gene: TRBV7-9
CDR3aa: CASSLDRTYGYTF
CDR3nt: TGTGCCAGCAGCTTAGACAGAACCTATGGCTACACCTTC

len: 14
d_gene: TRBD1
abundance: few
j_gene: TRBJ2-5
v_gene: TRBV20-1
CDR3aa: CSARGKGAGETQYF
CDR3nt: TGCAGTGCTAGAGGGAAGGGGGCTGGGGAGACCCAGTACTTC

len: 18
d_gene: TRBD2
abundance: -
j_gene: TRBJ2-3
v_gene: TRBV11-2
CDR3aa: CASSSSLLAGGVTDTQYF
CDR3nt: TGTGCCAGCAGCTCAAGCCTCCTCGCGGGAGGAGTCACAGATACGCAGTATTTT

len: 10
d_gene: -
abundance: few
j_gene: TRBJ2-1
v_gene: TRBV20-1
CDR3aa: CSALMGEQFF
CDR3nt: TGCAGTGCTTTGATGGGGGAGCAGTTCTTC

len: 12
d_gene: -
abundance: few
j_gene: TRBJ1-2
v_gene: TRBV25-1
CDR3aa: CASSELKSGYTF
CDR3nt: TGTGCCAGCAGTGAACTGAAGAGTGGCTACACCTTC

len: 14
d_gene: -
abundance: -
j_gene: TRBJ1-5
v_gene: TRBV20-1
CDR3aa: CSATHGGGNQPQHF
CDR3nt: TGCAGTGCTACCCATGGGGGGGGCAATCAGCCCCAGCATTTT

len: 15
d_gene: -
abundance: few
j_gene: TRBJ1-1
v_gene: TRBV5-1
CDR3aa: CASSLEPGLNTEAFF
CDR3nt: TGCGCCAGCAGCTTGGAGCCGGGGTTGAACACTGAAGCTTTCTTT

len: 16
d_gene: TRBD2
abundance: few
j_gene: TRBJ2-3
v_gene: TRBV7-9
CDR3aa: CASSSLAGERGSTQYF
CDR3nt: TGTGCCAGCAGTTCGCTAGCGGGAGAAAGAGGGAGTACGCAGTATTTT

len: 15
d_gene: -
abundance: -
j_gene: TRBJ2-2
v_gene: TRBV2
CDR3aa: CASSREPQGTGELFF
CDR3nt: TGTGCCAGCAGCCGCGAGCCACAGGGTACCGGGGAGCTGTTTTTT

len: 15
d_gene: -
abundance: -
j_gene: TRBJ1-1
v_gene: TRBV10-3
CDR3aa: CAISEREGPRTEAFF
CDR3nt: TGTGCCATCAGTGAGAGGGAAGGGCCGAGAACTGAAGCTTTCTTT

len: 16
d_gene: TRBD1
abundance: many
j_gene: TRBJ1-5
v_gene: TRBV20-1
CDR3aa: CSASSRGLWSNQPQHF
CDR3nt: TGCAGTGCTAGTTCCAGGGGGCTCTGGAGCAATCAGCCCCAGCATTTT

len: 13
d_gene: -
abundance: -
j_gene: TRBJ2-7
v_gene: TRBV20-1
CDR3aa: CSASGGYSYEQYF
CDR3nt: TGCAGTGCTAGCGGAGGGTATTCCTACGAGCAGTACTTC

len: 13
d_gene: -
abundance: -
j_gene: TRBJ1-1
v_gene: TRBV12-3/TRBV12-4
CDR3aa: CASSQLRGTEAFF
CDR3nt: TGTGCCAGCAGTCAACTGAGGGGCACTGAAGCTTTCTTT

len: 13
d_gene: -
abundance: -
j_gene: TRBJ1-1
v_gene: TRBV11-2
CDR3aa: CASSSRGGSEAFF
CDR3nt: TGTGCCAGCAGCTCCCGGGGGGGTAGTGAAGCTTTCTTT

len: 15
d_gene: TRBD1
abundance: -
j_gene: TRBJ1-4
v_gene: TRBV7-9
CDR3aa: CASRRPGQGDEKLFF
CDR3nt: TGTGCCAGCAGACGACCGGGACAGGGAGATGAAAAACTGTTTTTT

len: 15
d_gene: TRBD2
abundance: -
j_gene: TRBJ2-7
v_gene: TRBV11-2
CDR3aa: CASRHLAEVTYEQYF
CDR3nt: TGTGCCAGCAGGCACCTAGCGGAGGTGACCTACGAGCAGTACTTC

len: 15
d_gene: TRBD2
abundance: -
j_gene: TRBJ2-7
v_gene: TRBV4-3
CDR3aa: CASSQGGAGVAEQYF
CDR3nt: TGCGCCAGCAGCCAAGGGGGAGCGGGAGTCGCCGAGCAGTACTTC

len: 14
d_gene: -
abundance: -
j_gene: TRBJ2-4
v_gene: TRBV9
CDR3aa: CASSPRLAGDIQYF
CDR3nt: TGTGCCAGCAGCCCCCGGCTAGCTGGGGACATTCAGTACTTC

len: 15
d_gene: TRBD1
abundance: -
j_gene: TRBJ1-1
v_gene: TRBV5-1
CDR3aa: CASRPNRGRGTEAFF
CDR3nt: TGCGCCAGCAGACCAAACAGGGGGCGCGGGACTGAAGCTTTCTTT

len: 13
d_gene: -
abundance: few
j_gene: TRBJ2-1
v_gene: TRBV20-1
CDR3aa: CSVQRGSYNEQFF
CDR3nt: TGCAGTGTCCAGCGAGGCTCCTACAATGAGCAGTTCTTC

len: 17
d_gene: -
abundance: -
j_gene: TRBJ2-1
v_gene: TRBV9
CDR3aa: CASSKKGVAASYNEQFF
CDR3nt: TGTGCCAGCAGCAAAAAAGGGGTAGCGGCCTCCTACAATGAGCAGTTCTTC